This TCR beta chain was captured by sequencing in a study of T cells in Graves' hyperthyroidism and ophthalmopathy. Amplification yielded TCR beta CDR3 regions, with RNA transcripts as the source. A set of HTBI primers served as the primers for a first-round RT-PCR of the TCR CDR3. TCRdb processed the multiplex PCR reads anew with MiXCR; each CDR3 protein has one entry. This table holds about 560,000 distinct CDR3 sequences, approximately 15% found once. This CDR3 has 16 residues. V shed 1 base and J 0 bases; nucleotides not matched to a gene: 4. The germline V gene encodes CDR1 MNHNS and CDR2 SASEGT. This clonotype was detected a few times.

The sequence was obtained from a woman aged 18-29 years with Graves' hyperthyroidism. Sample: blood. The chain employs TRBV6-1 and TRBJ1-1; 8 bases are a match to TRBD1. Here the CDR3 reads CASSEGTGGMNTEAFF. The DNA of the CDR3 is TGTGCCAGCAGTGAAGGTACAGGGGGGATGAACACTGAAGCTTTCTTT.